Described below is a single T cell receptor beta chain sequence and its context. Its cognate antigen is unknown. CDR3 length equals 13 residues. J was trimmed by 7 bases and V by 9 bases; bases with no gene match: 8. CDR1 and CDR2 (germline): KGHDR, SFDVKD. This sample stems from a study of vaccination and CD4 T cells after COVID-19. Across the whole study: For each participant, vaccination comprised two doses of either the BNT162b2 or the mRNA-1273 vaccine. Median draw time for post-COVID samples was roughly 96 days post-diagnosis (range 35 to 161).

One entry per CDR3 protein, called by TCRdb with MiXCR from the PCR reads. Here the sample spans 20,000 or so distinct CDR3 sequences, 50% to 65% being singletons. Study-wide results and limits: Among reactive clones from convalescent patients, a median roughly 90% appeared only post-vaccination.

The sequence was collected from a human donor who had recovered from COVID-19. V gene TRBV24-1 combines with J gene TRBJ1-1; 9 bases line up with TRBD1. The sequenced sample was CD4+ T cells from blood, obtained after SARS-CoV-2 vaccination. The CDR3 DNA follows: TGTGCCACCGGACGACAGGGGGTCGGTGAAGCTTTCTTT. Encoded protein: CATGRQGVGEAFF.